Listed here are 17 T cell receptor beta chains from one sample, sequenced in a study of blood T cell repertoires in COVID-19. Data came from immunoSEQ multiplex PCR; TCRdb stores just in-frame clones and leaves some out. The sample lists about 99,000 clones, over 75% seen once, with 6.2% in the top ten. Sequences were obtained from peripheral blood. Receptor source: a human donor in a cohort sampled during active COVID-19.

The J gene is TRBJ2-1, the V gene TRBV3-1 (or the pseudogene TRBV3-2); 8 nucleotides agree with TRBD2. The CDR3 consists of 15 residues. The V and J ends lost 1 base and 6 bases, in that order; junction bases with no gene match: 5. Germline V gene lookup returns CDR1 LGHDT and CDR2 YNNKEL (reference sequence). The CDR3 sequence is CASSQVSGSLNEQFF. The CDR3 DNA is TGTGCCAGCAGCCAAGTCAGCGGGAGTCTCAATGAGCAGTTCTTC.

J is TRBJ1-1 and V is TRBV28; D perhaps matches TRBD1 (5 bases). The V gene lost 7 bases and the J gene lost 6 bases, with 15 bases spanning the gap. This CDR3 is 13 amino acids long. Germline CDR1 MDHEN, CDR2 SYDVKM. Here the CDR3 reads CASTLPGIAEAFF. The CDR3 coding sequence is TGTGCCAGCACCCTCCCAGGGATCGCTGAAGCTTTCTTT.

This clone was found once. This chain uses TRBV5-4 with TRBJ2-7; weak D call: TRBD1 (5 bases). This CDR3 has 13 amino acids. Trimming shortened V by 6 bases and J by 0 bases, and 10 bases separated the two germline ends. Germline CDR1 SGHNT, CDR2 YYREEE (reference sequence). The CDR3 nucleotides are TGTGCCAGCAACCGCGACAGCTCCTACGAGCAGTACTTC. Its protein is CASNRDSSYEQYF.

The chain joins TRBV5-6 to TRBJ2-1; 16 positions agree with TRBD2. This CDR3 is built from 19 residues. V lost 4 bases and J lost 0; bases outside the gene matches: 7. Germline V gives CDR1 SGHDT, CDR2 YYEEEE. The CDR3 bases are TGTGCCAGCAGCGCGGGACTAGCGGGGGGGTTCAGCTCCTACAATGAGCAGTTCTTC. It yields the protein CASSAGLAGGFSSYNEQFF.

V gene TRBV25-1 combines with J gene TRBJ1-2; TRBD1 matches at 8 bases. CDR1 MGHDK and CDR2 SYGVNS come from the germline V gene. This CDR3 contains 14 residues. With V trimmed by 1 base and J by 3 bases, 1 base remained unmatched. The CDR3 loop reads CASSEWGQDYGYTF. For the CDR3, the DNA is TGTGCCAGCAGTGAATGGGGACAGGACTATGGCTACACCTTC.

J is TRBJ2-5 and V is TRBV7-6; no reliable D call. Germline-derived CDR1 and CDR2 are SGHVS and FNYEAQ. Trimming left V 0 bases short and J 4 bases short, with 24 bases between. The CDR3 runs to 19 residues. The CDR3 sequence is CASSLALRSTKLVVETQYF. For the CDR3, the DNA is TGTGCCAGCAGCTTAGCACTCAGATCTACTAAGCTCGTAGTAGAGACCCAGTACTTC. The whole variable domain, filled in from reference TRBV7-6 and TRBJ2-5, reads GAGVSQSPRYKVTKRGQDVALRCDPISGHVSLYWYRQALGQGPEFLTYFNYEAQQDKSGLPNDRFSAERPEGSISTLTIQRTEQRDSAMYRCASSLALRSTKLVVETQYFGPGTRLLVL.

The chain carries TRBV3-1 (or the pseudogene TRBV3-2) and TRBJ2-1, with a weak D call TRBD1 (6 bases). CDR1 and CDR2 from the germline V gene are LGHDT and YNNKEL (reference sequence). The CDR3 has 15 residues. Trimming cost V 5 bases and J 4 bases, with 15 bases left between them. The CDR3 nucleotides are TGTGCCAGCAGCGAGAGACAGGATTCATACAATGAGCAGTTCTTC. It translates to CASSERQDSYNEQFF.

V gene TRBV11-2 combines with J gene TRBJ2-3; D gene uncertain. The CDR3 runs to 12 residues. Germline-derived CDR1 and CDR2 are SGHAT and FQNNGV. Trimming took off 2 bases at V and 4 bases at J, with 4 bases between the two ends. The DNA for the CDR3 is TGTGCCAGCAGCTTACTTCCAGATACGCAGTATTTT. It specifies CASSLLPDTQYF.

This clone came up once. The chain employs TRBV29-1 and TRBJ2-1; 12 positions match TRBD2. The CDR3 runs to 16 residues. Per the germline V gene, CDR1 is SQVTM and CDR2 is ANQGSEA. Unmatched junction bases numbered 11, after V lost 2 bases and J lost 9 bases. The CDR3 nucleotides read TGCAGCGTTGAAACCCTAGCGGGAGGGCAAGGGGGTGAGCAGTTCTTC. Translation gives CSVETLAGGQGGEQFF.

The V and J genes are TRBV19 and TRBJ1-4; a possible D gene is TRBD1 (6 bases). Trimming took off 6 bases at V and 3 bases at J, with 14 bases between the two ends. CDR3 length: 15 amino acids. Germline CDR1 and CDR2: LNHDA and SQIVND (reference sequence). The CDR3 nucleotides are TGTGCCAGTAGAAACAGGGCGAGCCCTAATGAAAAACTGTTTTTT. It specifies CASRNRASPNEKLFF.

J is TRBJ2-5 and V is TRBV29-1; the match to TRBD2 covers 8 bases. Germline V gives CDR1 SQVTM, CDR2 ANQGSEA. J lost 2 bases, V lost 1 base, and 6 bases had no gene match. This CDR3 comprises 15 residues. CDR3 sequence reads: CSVEGRVAGQETQYF. CDR3 in DNA: TGCAGCGTTGAAGGGCGAGTAGCGGGGCAAGAGACCCAGTACTTC.

This chain connects TRBV18 to TRBJ1-5; TRBD1 matches 7 bases. The CDR3 has 14 amino acids. The germline CDR1 and CDR2 sequences are KGHSH and LQKENI. V trimming: 4 bases; J trimming: 6 bases; junction bases outside the gene matches: 6. The CDR3 here is CASSRDREAQPQHF. Here the CDR3 DNA reads TGTGCCAGCTCACGTGACAGGGAGGCTCAGCCCCAGCATTTT. The full variable domain, with the rest looked up from reference TRBV18 and TRBJ1-5, is NAGVMQNPRHLVRRRGQEARLRCSPMKGHSHVYWYRQLPEEGLKFMVYLQKENIIDESGMPKERFSAEFPKEGPSILRIQQVVRGDSAAYFCASSRDREAQPQHFGDGTRLSIL.

The rearrangement joins TRBV5-1 to TRBJ2-1; tentative D call: TRBD2 (6 bases). Germline loops: CDR1 SGHRS, CDR2 YFSETQ. This CDR3 has 12 amino acids. Trimming cost V 0 bases and J 10 bases, with 8 bases left between them. Here the CDR3 reads CASSLGLAEQFF. In DNA, the CDR3 is TGCGCCAGCAGCTTGGGGCTAGCGGAGCAGTTCTTC.

The gene calls are TRBV6-5 and TRBJ1-5, with a tentative D call TRBD1 (6 bases). V lost 0 bases to trimming and J lost 7 bases, with 7 bases between them. The CDR3 covers 13 residues. CDR1 is MNHEY and CDR2 is SVGAGI in the germline V gene. CDR3 sequence (DNA): TGTGCCAGCAGTTACTCTAGGGGGCAGCCCCAGCATTTT. Its translation is CASSYSRGQPQHF.

In DNA, the CDR3 is TGTGCCAGTAGTGCCGGGGGGCAGGGGACGCTCGAGCAGTTCTTC. Translating gives CASSAGGQGTLEQFF. The rearrangement uses TRBV19 and TRBJ2-1, with D possibly being TRBD2 (7 bases). The ends were cut back, 5 bases at V and 10 bases at J, with 21 bases in the middle. Germline loops: CDR1 LNHDA, CDR2 SQIVND (reference sequence). The CDR3 spans 15 residues.

This clone came up once. V gene TRBV29-1 combines with J gene TRBJ1-2; maybe TRBD1 (5 bases). Germline V gives CDR1 SQVTM, CDR2 ANQGSEA. Trimming stripped 6 bases from V and 1 base from J, with 15 bases between. The CDR3 sequence is 14 residues long. This CDR3 is CSVGGAGDNYGYTF. CDR3 nucleotide sequence: TGCAGCGTAGGAGGGGCAGGAGATAACTATGGCTACACCTTC. The full variable domain, with the rest looked up from reference TRBV29-1 and TRBJ1-2, is SAVISQKPSRDICQRGTSLTIQCQVDSQVTMMFWYRQQPGQSLTLIATANQGSEATYESGFVIDKFPISRPNLTFSTLTVSNMSPEDSSIYLCSVGGAGDNYGYTFGSGTRLTVV.

V is TRBV6-6 and J is TRBJ2-3, with 9 nucleotides matching TRBD2. The J segment lost 3 bases and the V segment lost 6 bases, leaving 7 bases of the junction unmatched. Germline V CDR1 and CDR2: MNHNY, SVGAGI (reference sequence). The CDR3 has 15 residues. The CDR3: CASRISGSPTDTQYF. The CDR3 bases are TGTGCCAGCAGGATTAGCGGGAGTCCGACAGATACGCAGTATTTT.